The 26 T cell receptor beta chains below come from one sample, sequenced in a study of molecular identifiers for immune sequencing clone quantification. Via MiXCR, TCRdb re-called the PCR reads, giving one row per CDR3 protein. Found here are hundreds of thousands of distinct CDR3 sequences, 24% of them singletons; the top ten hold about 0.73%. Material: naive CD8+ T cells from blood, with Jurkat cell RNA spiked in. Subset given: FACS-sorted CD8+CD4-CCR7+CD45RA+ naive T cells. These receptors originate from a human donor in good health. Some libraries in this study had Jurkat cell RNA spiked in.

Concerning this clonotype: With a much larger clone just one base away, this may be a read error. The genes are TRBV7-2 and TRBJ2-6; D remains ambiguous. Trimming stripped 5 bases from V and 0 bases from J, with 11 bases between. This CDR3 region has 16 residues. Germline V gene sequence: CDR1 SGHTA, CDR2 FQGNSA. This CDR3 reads CASSPGWVSGANVLTF. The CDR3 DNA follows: TGTGCCAGCAGCCCAGGCTGGGTCTCTGGGGCCAACGTCCTGACTTTC.

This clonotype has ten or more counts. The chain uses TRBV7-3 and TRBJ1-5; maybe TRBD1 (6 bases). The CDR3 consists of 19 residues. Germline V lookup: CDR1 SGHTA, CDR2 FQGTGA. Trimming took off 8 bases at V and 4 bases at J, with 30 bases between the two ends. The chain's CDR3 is CASGPPLSVVQGLNQPQHF. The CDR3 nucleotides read TGTGCCAGCGGCCCGCCTTTGAGTGTGGTACAGGGCCTAAATCAGCCCCAGCATTTT.

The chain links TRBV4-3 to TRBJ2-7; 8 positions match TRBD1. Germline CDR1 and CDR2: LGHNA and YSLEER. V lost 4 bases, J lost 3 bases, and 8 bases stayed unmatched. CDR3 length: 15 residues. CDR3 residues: CASSRGTGGGYEQYF. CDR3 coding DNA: TGCGCCAGCAGCCGCGGGACAGGCGGAGGCTACGAGCAGTACTTC.

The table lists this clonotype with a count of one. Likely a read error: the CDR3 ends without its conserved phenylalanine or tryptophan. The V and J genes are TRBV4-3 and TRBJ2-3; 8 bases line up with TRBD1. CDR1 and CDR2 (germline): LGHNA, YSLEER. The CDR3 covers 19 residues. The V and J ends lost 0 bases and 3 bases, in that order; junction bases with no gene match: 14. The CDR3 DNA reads TGCGCCAGCAGCCAAGAACCTTCCCCAGGGGGCGGTTCGACAGATACGCAGTATTTA. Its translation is CASSQEPSPGGGSTDTQYL.

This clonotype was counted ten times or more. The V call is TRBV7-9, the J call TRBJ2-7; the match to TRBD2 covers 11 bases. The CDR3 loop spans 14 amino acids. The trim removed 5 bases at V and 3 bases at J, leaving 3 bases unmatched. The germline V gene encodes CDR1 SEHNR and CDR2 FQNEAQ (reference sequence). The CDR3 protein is CASSITSGGYEQYF. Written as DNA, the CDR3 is TGTGCCAGCAGCATCACTAGCGGGGGCTACGAGCAGTACTTC.

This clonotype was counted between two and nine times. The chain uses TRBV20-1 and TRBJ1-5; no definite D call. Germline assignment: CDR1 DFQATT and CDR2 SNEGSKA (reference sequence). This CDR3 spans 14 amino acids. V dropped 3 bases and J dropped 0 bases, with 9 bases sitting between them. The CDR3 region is CSASSVYSNQPQHF. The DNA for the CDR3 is TGCAGTGCTAGTTCCGTATATAGCAATCAGCCCCAGCATTTT.

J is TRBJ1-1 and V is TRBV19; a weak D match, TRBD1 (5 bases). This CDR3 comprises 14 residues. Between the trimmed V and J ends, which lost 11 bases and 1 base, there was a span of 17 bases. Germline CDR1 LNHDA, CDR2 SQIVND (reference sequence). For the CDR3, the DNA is TGTGCCGCGTCCCCGGGGGGACGGAACACTGAAGCTTTCTTT. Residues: CAASPGGRNTEAFF.

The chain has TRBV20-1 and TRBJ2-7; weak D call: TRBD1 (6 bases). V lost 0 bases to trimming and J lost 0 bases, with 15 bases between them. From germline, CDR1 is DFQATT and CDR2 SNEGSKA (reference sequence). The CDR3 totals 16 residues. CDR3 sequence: CSARDRQGKLSYEQYF. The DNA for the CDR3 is TGCAGTGCTAGAGATCGTCAGGGGAAACTCTCCTACGAGCAGTACTTC.

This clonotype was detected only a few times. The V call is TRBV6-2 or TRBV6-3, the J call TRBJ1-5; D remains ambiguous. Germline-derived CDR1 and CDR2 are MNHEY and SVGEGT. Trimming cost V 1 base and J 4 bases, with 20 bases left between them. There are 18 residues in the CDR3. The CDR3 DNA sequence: TGTGCCAGCAGTTACTTCGGCCCGCGAGCTGGGCAAAATCAGCCCCAGCATTTT. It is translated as CASSYFGPRAGQNQPQHF.

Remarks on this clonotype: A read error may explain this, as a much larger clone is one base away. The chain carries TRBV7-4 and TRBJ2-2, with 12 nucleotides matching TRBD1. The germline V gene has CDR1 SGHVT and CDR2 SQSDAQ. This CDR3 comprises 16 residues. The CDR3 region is CASSRGTGGFAGALFF. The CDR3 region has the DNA TGTGCCAGCAGCCGCGGGACAGGGGGCTTCGCCGGGGCGCTGTTTTTT.

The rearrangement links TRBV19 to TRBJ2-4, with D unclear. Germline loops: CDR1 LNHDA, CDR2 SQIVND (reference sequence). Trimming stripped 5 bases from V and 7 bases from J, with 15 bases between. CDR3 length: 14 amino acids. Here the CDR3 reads CASSPPNSRNIQYF. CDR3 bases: TGTGCCAGTAGTCCCCCTAACAGCCGGAACATTCAGTACTTC.

CDR3 residues: CASSQWTGQETQYF. CDR3 nucleotide sequence: TGTGCCAGCAGCCAATGGACAGGGCAAGAGACCCAGTACTTC. The chain employs TRBV14 and TRBJ2-5, with 8 positions matching TRBD1. Trimming took 2 bases from V and 2 from J; bases not matched to a gene: 1. Germline values: CDR1 SGHDN, CDR2 FVKESK. The CDR3 is 14 amino acids. Using reference TRBV14 and TRBJ2-5 for the parts outside the CDR3, the full variable domain is EAGVTQFPSHSVIEKGQTVTLRCDPISGHDNLYWYRRVMGKEIKFLLHFVKESKQDESGMPNNRFLAERTGGTYSTLKVQPAELEDSGVYFCASSQWTGQETQYFGPGTRLLVL.

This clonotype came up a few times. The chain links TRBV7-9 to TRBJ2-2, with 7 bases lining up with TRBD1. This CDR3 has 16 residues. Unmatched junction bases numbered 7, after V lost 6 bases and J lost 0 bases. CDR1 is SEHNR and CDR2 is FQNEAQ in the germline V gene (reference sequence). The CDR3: CASSFSGQTNTGELFF. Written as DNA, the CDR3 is TGTGCCAGCAGTTTTTCGGGACAGACGAACACCGGGGAGCTGTTTTTT.

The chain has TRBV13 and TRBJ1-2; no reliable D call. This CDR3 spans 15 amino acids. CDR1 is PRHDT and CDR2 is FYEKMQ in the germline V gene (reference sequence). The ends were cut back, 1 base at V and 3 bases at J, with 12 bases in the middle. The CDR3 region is CASSLVGGQDYGYTF. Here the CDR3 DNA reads TGTGCCAGCAGCTTAGTGGGCGGGCAAGACTATGGCTACACCTTC.

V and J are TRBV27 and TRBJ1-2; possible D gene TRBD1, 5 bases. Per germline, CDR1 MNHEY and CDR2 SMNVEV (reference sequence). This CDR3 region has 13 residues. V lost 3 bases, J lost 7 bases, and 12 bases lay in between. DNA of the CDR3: TGTGCCAGCAGTTTTGGGCAGGGAGGTGGCTACACCTTC. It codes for CASSFGQGGGYTF.

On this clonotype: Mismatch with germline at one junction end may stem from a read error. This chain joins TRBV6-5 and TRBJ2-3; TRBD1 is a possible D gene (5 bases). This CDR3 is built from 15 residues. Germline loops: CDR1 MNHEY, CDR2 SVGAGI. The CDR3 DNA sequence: TGTGCCAGCACCCCAGGGCACAGCAGCACAGATGCGCAGTATTTT. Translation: CASTPGHSSTDAQYF.

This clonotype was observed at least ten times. CDR3 in amino acids: CASSGRYLSGANVLTF. CDR3 in DNA: TGTGCCAGCAGCGGGCGCTACCTCTCTGGGGCCAACGTCCTGACTTTC. The J gene is TRBJ2-6, the V gene TRBV2; D gene uncertain. The germline V gene has CDR1 SNHLY and CDR2 FYNNEI. V shed 6 bases and J shed 0 bases, with 12 bases lying between them. This CDR3 region has 16 residues.

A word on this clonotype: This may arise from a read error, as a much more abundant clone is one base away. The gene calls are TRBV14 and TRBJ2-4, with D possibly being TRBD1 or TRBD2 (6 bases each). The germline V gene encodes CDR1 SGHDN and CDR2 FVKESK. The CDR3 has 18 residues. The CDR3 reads CARSQDGFGGYDKNIQYF. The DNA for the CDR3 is TGTGCCCGCAGCCAAGATGGGTTCGGGGGCTATGACAAAAACATTCAGTACTTC. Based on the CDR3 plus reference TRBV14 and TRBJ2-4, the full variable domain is EAGVTQFPSHSVIEKGQTVTLRCDPISGHDNLYWYRRVMGKEIKFLLHFVKESKQDESGMPNNRFLAERTGGTYSTLKVQPAELEDSGVYFCARSQDGFGGYDKNIQYFGAGTRLSVL.

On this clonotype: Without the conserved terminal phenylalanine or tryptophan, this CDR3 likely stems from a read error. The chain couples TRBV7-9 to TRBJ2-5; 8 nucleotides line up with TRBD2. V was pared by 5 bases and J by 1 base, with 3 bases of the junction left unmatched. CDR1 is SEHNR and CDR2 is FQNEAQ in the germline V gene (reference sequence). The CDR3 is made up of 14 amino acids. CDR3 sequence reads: CASSRSGGQETQYI. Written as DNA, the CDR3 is TGTGCCAGCAGCCGGAGCGGGGGCCAAGAGACCCAGTACATC.

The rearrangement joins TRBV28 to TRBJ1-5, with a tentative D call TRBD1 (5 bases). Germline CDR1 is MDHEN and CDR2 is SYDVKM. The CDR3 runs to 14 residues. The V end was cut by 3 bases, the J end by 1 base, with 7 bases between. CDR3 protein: CASSFRDSNQPQHF. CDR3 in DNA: TGTGCCAGCAGTTTCCGGGACAGCAATCAGCCCCAGCATTTT.

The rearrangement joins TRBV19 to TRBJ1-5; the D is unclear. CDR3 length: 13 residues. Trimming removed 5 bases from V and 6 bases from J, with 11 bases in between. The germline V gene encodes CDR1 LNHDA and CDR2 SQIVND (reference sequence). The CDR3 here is CASSLGSPQPQHF. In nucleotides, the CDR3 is TGTGCCAGTAGTCTGGGGAGCCCTCAGCCCCAGCATTTT.

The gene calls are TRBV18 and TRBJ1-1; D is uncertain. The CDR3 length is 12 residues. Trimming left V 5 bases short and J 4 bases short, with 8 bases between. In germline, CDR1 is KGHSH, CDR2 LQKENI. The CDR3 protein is CASSSISTEAFF. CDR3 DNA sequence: TGTGCCAGCTCATCCATTAGCACTGAAGCTTTCTTT. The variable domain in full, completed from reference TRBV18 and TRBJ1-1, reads NAGVMQNPRHLVRRRGQEARLRCSPMKGHSHVYWYRQLPEEGLKFMVYLQKENIIDESGMPKERFSAEFPKEGPSILRIQQVVRGDSAAYFCASSSISTEAFFGQGTRLTVV.

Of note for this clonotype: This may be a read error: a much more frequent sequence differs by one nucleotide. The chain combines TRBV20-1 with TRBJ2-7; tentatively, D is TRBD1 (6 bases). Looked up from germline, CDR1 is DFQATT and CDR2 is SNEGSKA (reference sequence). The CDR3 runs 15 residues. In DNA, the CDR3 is TGCAGTGCTAGTTATATGGGGACACTTATCTACGCGCAGTACTTC. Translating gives CSASYMGTLIYAQYF.

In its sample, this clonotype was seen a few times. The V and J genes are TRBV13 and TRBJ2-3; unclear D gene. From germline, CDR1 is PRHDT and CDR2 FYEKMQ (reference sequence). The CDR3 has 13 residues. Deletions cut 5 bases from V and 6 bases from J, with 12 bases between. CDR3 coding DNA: TGTGCCAGCAGCCCCCCCCTTGTCGATACGCAGTATTTT. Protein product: CASSPPLVDTQYF.

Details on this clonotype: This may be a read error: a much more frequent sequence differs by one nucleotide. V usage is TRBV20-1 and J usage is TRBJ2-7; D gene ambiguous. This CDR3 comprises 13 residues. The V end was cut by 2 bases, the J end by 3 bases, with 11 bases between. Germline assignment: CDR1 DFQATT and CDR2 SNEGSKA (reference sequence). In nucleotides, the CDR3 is TGCAGTGCTAGAAACGTGTTCAGCTACGAGCAGTACTTC. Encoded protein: CSARNVFSYEQYF.

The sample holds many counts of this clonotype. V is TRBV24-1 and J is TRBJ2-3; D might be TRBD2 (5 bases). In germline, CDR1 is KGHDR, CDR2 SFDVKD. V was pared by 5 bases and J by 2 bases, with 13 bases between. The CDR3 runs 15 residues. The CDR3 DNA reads TGTGCCACCAGTGGTGACTACCGAGACACAGATACGCAGTATTTT. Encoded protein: CATSGDYRDTDTQYF.